These 7 T cell receptor beta chains share one sample of origin, sequenced in a study of patients and donors after allogeneic stem cell transplantation. In TCRdb, the RT-PCR reads were re-called with MiXCR into one record per CDR3 protein. The sample yields about 200,000 distinct CDR3 sequences, around two fifths seen once. The source material was blood, either unsorted or a sorted T cell fraction (not recorded which). Receptors originate from a human donor who was either an allogeneic HSCT recipient or a stem cell or donor lymphocyte infusion donor (not recorded which). It is not recorded whose cells these are; they may come from a transplant donor.

This clonotype was seen at least ten times. The rearrangement links TRBV29-1 to TRBJ1-3; a possible D gene is TRBD1 (6 bases). V dropped 6 bases and J dropped 2 bases, with 11 bases sitting between them. This CDR3 is built from 13 residues. Germline V gene sequence: CDR1 SQVTM, CDR2 ANQGSEA. The CDR3 region has the DNA TGCAGCGTGAGAGCAGGGGCTGGAAACACCATATATTTT. Encoded protein: CSVRAGAGNTIYF.

This clonotype has just a few counts. The chain uses TRBV3-1 and TRBJ2-1; D might be TRBD2 (5 bases). The CDR3 loop spans 14 amino acids. V lost 0 bases, J lost 10 bases, and 13 bases lay in between. Per germline, CDR1 LGHDT and CDR2 YNNKEL (reference sequence). CDR3 sequence reads: CASSQDLVREEQFF. The CDR3 coding sequence is TGTGCCAGCAGCCAAGATTTAGTAAGGGAGGAGCAGTTCTTC.

This chain uses TRBV25-1 with TRBJ2-1; D is unresolved. Germline V lookup: CDR1 MGHDK, CDR2 SYGVNS. The CDR3 runs 13 residues. Trimming stripped 2 bases from V and 8 bases from J, with 10 bases between. CDR3 residues: CASSEPWPDEQFF. The CDR3 DNA sequence: TGTGCCAGCAGTGAACCCTGGCCCGATGAGCAGTTCTTC. Looking up the rest from reference TRBV25-1 and TRBJ2-1 gives the full variable domain: EADIYQTPRYLVIGTGKKITLECSQTMGHDKMYWYQQDPGMELHLIHYSYGVNSTEKGDLSSESTVSRIRTEHFPLTLESARPSHTSQYLCASSEPWPDEQFFGPGTRLTVL.

The chain is built from TRBV29-1 and TRBJ2-7, with D uncertain. This CDR3 is built from 11 residues. Trimming cost V 5 bases and J 5 bases, with 10 bases left between them. Germline V CDR1 and CDR2: SQVTM, ANQGSEA. This chain's CDR3 is CSVRWLNEQYF. DNA for the CDR3: TGCAGCGTTCGTTGGCTGAACGAGCAGTACTTC.

The chain carries TRBV29-1 and TRBJ1-2; tentative D call: TRBD1 (5 bases). The germline V and J ends were trimmed by 0 bases and 0 bases, with 14 bases remaining between them. The CDR3 runs to 16 residues. The germline gives CDR1 SQVTM, CDR2 ANQGSEA. CDR3 protein: CSVEDWSRDPNYGYTF. CDR3 nucleotide sequence: TGCAGCGTTGAAGATTGGAGCAGGGACCCTAACTATGGCTACACCTTC. Full variable domain (outside the CDR3, taken from reference TRBV29-1 and TRBJ1-2): SAVISQKPSRDICQRGTSLTIQCQVDSQVTMMFWYRQQPGQSLTLIATANQGSEATYESGFVIDKFPISRPNLTFSTLTVSNMSPEDSSIYLCSVEDWSRDPNYGYTFGSGTRLTVV.

This clonotype was observed a few times. This CDR3 is CASRSDRGLPFSYGYTF. CDR3 in DNA: TGTGCCAGCAGATCGGACAGGGGGCTGCCTTTTAGCTATGGCTACACCTTC. V usage is TRBV28 and J usage is TRBJ1-2; TRBD1 matches at 11 bases. Looked up from germline, CDR1 is MDHEN and CDR2 is SYDVKM. The CDR3 is 17 residues long. The trim removed 6 bases at V and 4 bases at J, leaving 13 bases unmatched.

This chain joins TRBV27 and TRBJ1-6; 7 positions match TRBD1. CDR1 MNHEY and CDR2 SMNVEV come from the germline V gene (reference sequence). V lost 6 bases to trimming and J lost 9 bases; unmatched junction nucleotides: 17. CDR3 length: 17 residues. CDR3 sequence (DNA): TGTGCCAGCAGACTCACCGACAGGGTCGGTCGTATTTCACCCCTCCACTTT. Translated: CASRLTDRVGRISPLHF.